This T cell receptor (beta chain) emerged from a study of regulatory T cells. Overall study results and limits: In patients, unique TRB V-J pairs were restricted and V/J usage skewed, especially in Tregs. In CD3G-deficient patients, conventional CD4+ T cells were enriched for hydrophobic CDR3 residues at positions 6 and 7.

Patients aged 2 to 39 years had fewer naive T cells. CD4+ cells were sorted into CD25-high CD127-low regulatory cells and CD25-low CD127-high conventional cells. Concerning this clone itself: Its target is unknown.

Amplification used 52 TRBV primers and 13 TRBJ primers. Method: immunoSEQ multiplex PCR; TCRdb's copy keeps in-frame clones and lacks some. The table lists under 45,000 clones, around 89% of them singletons. From germline, CDR1 is MDHEN and CDR2 SYDVKM. The J segment lost 3 bases and the V segment lost 10 bases, leaving 5 bases of the junction unmatched. The CDR3 consists of 12 residues. The genes are TRBV28 and TRBJ1-2; 7 bases match TRBD1. The clonotype comes from a person aged 18-30 years with CD3G deficiency. The material sequenced was conventional CD4+ T cells sorted from blood. The CDR3 sequence: CAIGGFDYGYTF. The CDR3 DNA follows: TGTGCCATAGGGGGCTTTGACTATGGCTACACCTTC.